These 17 T cell receptor beta chains originate from one sample sequenced in a study of long-term antiretroviral therapy in people with HIV. immunoSEQ v3.0 was run at survey level. Using immunoSEQ multiplex PCR, the repertoire was profiled, and TCRdb retains in-frame clones only, with some absent. Seen here are about 25,000 clones, roughly 76% observed once, and the top ten hold approximately 11%. Material: unsorted PBMCs, obtained 1.1 years before starting antiretroviral therapy. The receptors derive from a woman between 40 and 50 years old with HIV.

This clone was seen more than once but under ten times. The V call is TRBV13, the J call TRBJ2-7, with D unclear. The CDR3 runs to 11 residues. Trimming pared 0 bases from V and 5 bases from J, leaving 2 bases between. Germline loops: CDR1 PRHDT, CDR2 FYEKMQ (reference sequence). CDR3 in amino acids: CASSLGNEQYF. The CDR3 DNA follows: TGTGCCAGCAGCTTAGGAAACGAGCAGTACTTC.

This clone was counted only a few times. CDR3 sequence: CASSLGGSRPTYEQYF. CDR3 DNA sequence: TGTGCCAGCAGCTTGGGGGGCAGCCGCCCAACCTACGAGCAGTACTTC. The chain is built from TRBV5-6 and TRBJ2-7, with a tentative D call TRBD1 (5 bases). V lost 0 bases and J lost 2, with 15 bases in between. The length of the CDR3 is 16 residues. Germline V lookup: CDR1 SGHDT, CDR2 YYEEEE.

V gene TRBV6-5 combines with J gene TRBJ1-2, with D tentatively TRBD1 (5 bases). Deletions cut 9 bases from V and 0 bases from J, with 17 bases between. Germline CDR1 MNHEY, CDR2 SVGAGI. CDR3 size: 15 residues. CDR3 protein: CASTFQGGSNYGYTF. CDR3 nucleotides: TGTGCCAGTACGTTCCAGGGCGGGTCTAACTATGGCTACACCTTC.

This clone was detected only a few times. J is TRBJ1-1 and V is TRBV12-5; D possibly corresponds to TRBD1 (5 bases). Germline V gives CDR1 LGHNT, CDR2 FRNRAP. This CDR3 is built from 12 residues. V gave up 1 base and J gave up 7 bases, with 7 bases separating them. The chain's CDR3 is CASGLGGIEAFF. In DNA form, the CDR3 reads TGTGCTAGTGGTTTGGGGGGGATTGAAGCTTTCTTT.

The V and J genes are TRBV5-1 and TRBJ2-2; D is unresolved. Per the germline V gene, CDR1 is SGHRS and CDR2 is YFSETQ. The CDR3 is 14 residues long. V shed 3 bases and J shed 4 bases, with 10 bases lying between them. In DNA form, the CDR3 reads TGCGCCAGCAGCTCCGACTTTTCCACCGGGGAGCTGTTTTTT. Translation: CASSSDFSTGELFF.

With regard to this clone: The missing conserved phenylalanine or tryptophan at the end of this CDR3 makes a read error likely. The DNA is omitted, as the CDR3 cannot be located on it reliably, and the CDR3 follows TCRdb's listing. The rearrangement joins TRBV7-8 to TRBJ1-4. Germline V gene sequence: CDR1 SGHVS, CDR2 FQNEAQ. The CDR3 has 10 residues if both end residues are counted. The CDR3 loop is CASSSQRAGS.

The CDR3 DNA sequence: TGTGCCAGCAGCGTAGCGGGGGGGGAAGAGCAGTACTTC. It specifies CASSVAGGEEQYF. The chain joins TRBV9 to TRBJ2-7; TRBD2 matches 8 bases. The germline CDR1 and CDR2 sequences are SGDLS and YYNGEE. V trimming: 0 bases; J trimming: 7 bases; junction bases outside the gene matches: 3. This CDR3 is 13 amino acids long.

The chain carries TRBV18 and TRBJ1-2; D not certain. The CDR3 totals 14 residues. CDR1 and CDR2 from the germline V gene are KGHSH and LQKENI. V lost 3 bases and J lost 5, with 13 bases in between. CDR3 loop: CASSPQWASYGYTF. CDR3 coding DNA: TGTGCCAGCTCACCCCAGTGGGCTTCGTATGGCTACACCTTC.

In its sample, this clone was seen a few times. The chain's CDR3 is CASSSDTGEQYF. CDR3 bases: TGTGCCAGCAGCTCCGACACGGGCGAGCAGTACTTC. The genes are TRBV7-2 and TRBJ2-7; D is ambiguous. The CDR3 totals 12 residues. Germline V CDR1 and CDR2: SGHTA, FQGNSA. V was trimmed by 4 bases and J by 6 bases, leaving 10 bases between them.

The table lists this clone with a count of one. The rearrangement uses TRBV5-6 and TRBJ2-4, with TRBD2 identical over 7 bases. Per germline, CDR1 SGHDT and CDR2 YYEEEE. The CDR3 is made up of 14 amino acids. The ends lost 1 base at V and 7 bases at J; junction bases unmatched: 5. In DNA, the CDR3 is TGTGCCAGCAGCTTGCGGCTGCGGGGGAACATTCAGTACTTC. The encoded protein is CASSLRLRGNIQYF.

V and J are TRBV29-1 and TRBJ1-1; D is unresolved. This CDR3 is 15 amino acids long. The V gene lost 8 bases and the J gene lost 1 base, with 20 bases spanning the gap. Germline CDR1 and CDR2: SQVTM and ANQGSEA. The CDR3 nucleotides are TGCAGCTATGCAGTCGGAGACCTCAGGAACACTGAAGCTTTCTTT. Protein: CSYAVGDLRNTEAFF.

The rearrangement joins TRBV29-1 to TRBJ2-5; the D is unclear. The CDR3 sequence is 13 residues long. V was pared by 5 bases and J by 1 base, with 11 bases between. CDR1 is SQVTM, CDR2 ANQGSEA, per germline. DNA of the CDR3: TGCAGCGTTTTTCCGTCCCTCCAAGAGACCCAGTACTTC. This gives the protein CSVFPSLQETQYF.

This clone came up once. The V call is TRBV27, the J call TRBJ2-6; D is unclear. V lost 1 base and J 4 bases, leaving 8 bases between the germline ends. The CDR3 contains 15 residues. Germline assignment: CDR1 MNHEY and CDR2 SMNVEV (reference sequence). DNA of the CDR3: TGTGCCAGCAGTTTATTCGCAGCCGGGGCCAACGTCCTGACTTTC. Its translation: CASSLFAAGANVLTF.

The chain joins TRBV7-2 to TRBJ1-2; 9 positions match TRBD1. The CDR3 extends over 15 amino acids. Germline CDR1 SGHTA, CDR2 FQGNSA. Trimming removed 1 base from V and 7 bases from J; junction bases left unmatched: 7. The CDR3 coding sequence is TGTGCCAGCAGCTTAGGGGGACAGGGCAGGAGTGGCTACACCTTC. Amino acids: CASSLGGQGRSGYTF.

The CDR3 is CASSPDRVFEQYF. The CDR3 DNA sequence: TGTGCCAGCAGCCCGGACAGGGTATTCGAGCAGTACTTC. This chain links TRBV5-6 with TRBJ2-7; 8 positions agree with TRBD1. The ends lost 4 bases at V and 6 bases at J; junction bases unmatched: 6. The CDR3 has 13 residues. Germline V CDR1 and CDR2: SGHDT, YYEEEE.

The chain has TRBV6-5 and TRBJ2-2; 11 nucleotides align to TRBD2. CDR1 and CDR2 from the germline V gene are MNHEY and SVGAGI. The CDR3 spans 16 residues. Trimming cost V 2 bases and J 7 bases; bases outside gene matches: 6. CDR3 DNA: TGTGCCAGCAGTTACGAACTAGCGGGGGTGGGCGGGGAGCTGTTTTTT. Translated: CASSYELAGVGGELFF.

This clone appeared a few times. The chain recombines TRBV6-5 with TRBJ1-1; D call uncertain. The germline CDR1 and CDR2 sequences are MNHEY and SVGAGI. Trimming left V 0 bases short and J 4 bases short, with 12 bases between. This CDR3 contains 15 residues. The CDR3 protein is CASSYSTHSFTEAFF. The DNA for the CDR3 is TGTGCCAGCAGTTACTCGACCCACAGTTTCACTGAAGCTTTCTTT.